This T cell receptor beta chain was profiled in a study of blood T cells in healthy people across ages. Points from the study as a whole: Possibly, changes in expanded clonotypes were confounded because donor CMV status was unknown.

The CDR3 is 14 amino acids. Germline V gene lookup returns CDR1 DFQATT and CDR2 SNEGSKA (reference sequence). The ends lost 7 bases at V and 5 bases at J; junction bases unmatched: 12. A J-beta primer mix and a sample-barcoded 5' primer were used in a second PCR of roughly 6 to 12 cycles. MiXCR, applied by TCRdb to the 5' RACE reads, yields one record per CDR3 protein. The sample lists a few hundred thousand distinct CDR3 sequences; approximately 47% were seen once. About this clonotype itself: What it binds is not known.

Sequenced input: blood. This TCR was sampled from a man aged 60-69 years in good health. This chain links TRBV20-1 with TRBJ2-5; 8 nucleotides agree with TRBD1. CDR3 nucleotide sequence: TGCAGTGGAATAACAGGGGGAGTTTGGGAGACCCAGTACTTC. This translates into CSGITGGVWETQYF.